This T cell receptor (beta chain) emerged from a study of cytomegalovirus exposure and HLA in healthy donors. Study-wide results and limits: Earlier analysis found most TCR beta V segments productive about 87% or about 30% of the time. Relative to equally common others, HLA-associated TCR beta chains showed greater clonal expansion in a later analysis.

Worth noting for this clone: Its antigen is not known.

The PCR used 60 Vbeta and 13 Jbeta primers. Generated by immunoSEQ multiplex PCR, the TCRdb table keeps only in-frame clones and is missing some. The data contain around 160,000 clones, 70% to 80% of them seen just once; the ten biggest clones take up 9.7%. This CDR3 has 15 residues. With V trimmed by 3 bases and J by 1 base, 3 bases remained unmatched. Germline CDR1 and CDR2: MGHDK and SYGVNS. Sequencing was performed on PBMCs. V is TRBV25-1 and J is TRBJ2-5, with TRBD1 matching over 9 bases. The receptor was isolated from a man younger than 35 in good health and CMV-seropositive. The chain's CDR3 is CASSEDRGAQETQYF. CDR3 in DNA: TGTGCCAGCAGTGAGGACAGGGGAGCCCAAGAGACCCAGTACTTC.